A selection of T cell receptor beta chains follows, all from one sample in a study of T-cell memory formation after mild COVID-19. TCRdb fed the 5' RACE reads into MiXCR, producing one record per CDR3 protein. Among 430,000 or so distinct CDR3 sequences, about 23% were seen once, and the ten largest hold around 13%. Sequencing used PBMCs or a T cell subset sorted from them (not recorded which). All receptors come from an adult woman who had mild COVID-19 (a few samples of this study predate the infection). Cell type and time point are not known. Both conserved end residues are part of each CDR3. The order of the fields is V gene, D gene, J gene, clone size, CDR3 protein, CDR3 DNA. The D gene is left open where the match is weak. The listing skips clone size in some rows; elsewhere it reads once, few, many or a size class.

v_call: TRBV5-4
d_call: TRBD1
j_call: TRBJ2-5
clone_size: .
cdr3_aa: CASSPGQGAMETQYF
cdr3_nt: TGTGCCAGCAGCCCCGGACAGGGGGCAATGGAGACCCAGTACTTC

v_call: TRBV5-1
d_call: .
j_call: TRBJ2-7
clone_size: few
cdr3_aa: CASSLDSKYEQYF
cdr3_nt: TGCGCCAGCTCATTGGACTCAAAATACGAGCAGTACTTC

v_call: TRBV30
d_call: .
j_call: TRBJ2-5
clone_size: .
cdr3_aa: CAWSRKDSPQYF
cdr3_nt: TGTGCCTGGAGTAGAAAAGACAGCCCCCAGTACTTC

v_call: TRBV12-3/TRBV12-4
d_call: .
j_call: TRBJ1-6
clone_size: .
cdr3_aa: CASSSNRRGPNSPLHF
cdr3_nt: TGTGCCAGCAGTTCCAACCGCCGGGGGCCAAATTCACCCCTCCACTTT

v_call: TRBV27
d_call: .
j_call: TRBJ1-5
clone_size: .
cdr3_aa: CASSPWVREFGNQPQHF
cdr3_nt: TGTGCCAGCAGTCCTTGGGTCCGGGAATTTGGCAATCAGCCCCAGCATTTT

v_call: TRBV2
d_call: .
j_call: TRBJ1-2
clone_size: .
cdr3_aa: CASSEATEGDTF
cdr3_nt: TGTGCCAGCAGTGAAGCCACAGAAGGGGACACCTTC

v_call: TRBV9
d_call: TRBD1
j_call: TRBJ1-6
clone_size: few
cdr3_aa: CASSAGQGGNSPLHF
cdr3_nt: TGTGCCAGCAGCGCCGGACAGGGGGGAAATTCACCCCTCCACTTT

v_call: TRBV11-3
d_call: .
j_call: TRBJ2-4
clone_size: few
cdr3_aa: CASSLGARNIQYF
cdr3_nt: TGTGCCAGCAGCTTGGGGGCGCGTAACATTCAGTACTTC

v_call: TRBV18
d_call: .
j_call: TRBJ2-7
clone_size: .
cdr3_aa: CASSPSRSSSYEQYF
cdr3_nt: TGTGCCAGCTCACCAAGCAGGTCTTCATCCTACGAGCAGTACTTC

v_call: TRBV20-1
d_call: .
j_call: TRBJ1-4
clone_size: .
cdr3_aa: CSARGGRDEKLFF
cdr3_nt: TGCAGTGCTAGAGGCGGCAGGGATGAAAAACTGTTTTTT

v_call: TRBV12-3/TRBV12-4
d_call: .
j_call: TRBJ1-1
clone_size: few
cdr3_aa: CASSVPVQGTEAFF
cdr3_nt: TGTGCCAGCAGTGTCCCGGTACAGGGAACTGAAGCTTTCTTT

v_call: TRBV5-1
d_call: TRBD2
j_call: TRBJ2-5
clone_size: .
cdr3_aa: CASSLEAGVDETQYF
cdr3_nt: TGCGCCAGCAGCTTGGAGGCGGGGGTGGATGAGACCCAGTACTTC

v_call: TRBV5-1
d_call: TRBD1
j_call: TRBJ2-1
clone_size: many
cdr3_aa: CASSRQGQNNEQFF
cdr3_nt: TGCGCCAGCAGCCGCCAGGGACAGAACAATGAGCAGTTCTTC

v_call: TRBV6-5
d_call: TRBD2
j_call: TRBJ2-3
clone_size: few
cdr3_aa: CASSYGPSGSIGTQYF
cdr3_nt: TGTGCCAGCAGTTACGGTCCTAGCGGGAGTATCGGTACGCAGTATTTT

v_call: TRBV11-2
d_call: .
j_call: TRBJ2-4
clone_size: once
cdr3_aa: CASRLGRGEKNIQYF
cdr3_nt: TGTGCCAGCAGGTTGGGCAGGGGTGAGAAAAACATTCAGTACTTC

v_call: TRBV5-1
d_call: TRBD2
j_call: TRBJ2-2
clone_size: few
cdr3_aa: CASSSMPGLAGTNTGELFF
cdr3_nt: TGCGCCAGCAGCTCTATGCCGGGACTAGCGGGAACGAACACCGGGGAGCTGTTTTTT

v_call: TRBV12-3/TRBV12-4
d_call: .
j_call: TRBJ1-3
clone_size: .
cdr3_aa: CASSLPHVGNTIYF
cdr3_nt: TGTGCCAGCAGTCTTCCCCATGTCGGAAACACCATATATTTT

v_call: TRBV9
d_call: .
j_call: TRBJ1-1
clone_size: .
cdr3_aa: CASSVPGNTEAFF
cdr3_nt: TGTGCCAGCAGCGTACCTGGGAACACTGAAGCTTTCTTT

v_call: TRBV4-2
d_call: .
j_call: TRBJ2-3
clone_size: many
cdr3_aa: CASSHSQRPSTDTQYF
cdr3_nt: TGTGCCAGCAGCCATTCCCAGCGCCCTAGCACAGATACGCAGTATTTT

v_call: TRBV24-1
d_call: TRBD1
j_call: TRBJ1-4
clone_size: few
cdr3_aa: CATSDPGGKGEKLFF
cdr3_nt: TGTGCCACCAGTGACCCAGGGGGCAAAGGTGAAAAACTGTTTTTT

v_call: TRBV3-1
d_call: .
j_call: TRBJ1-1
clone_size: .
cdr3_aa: CASSQGPVGGTEAFF
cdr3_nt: TGTGCCAGCAGCCAAGGTCCCGTCGGCGGGACTGAAGCTTTCTTT

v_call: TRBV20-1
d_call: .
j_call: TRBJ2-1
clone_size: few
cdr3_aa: CSAELEGGLYEQFF
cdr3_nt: TGCAGTGCAGAGCTAGAGGGGGGGCTCTATGAGCAGTTCTTC

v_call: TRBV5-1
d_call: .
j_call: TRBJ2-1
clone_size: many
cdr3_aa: CASSLEGQINEQFF
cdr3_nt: TGCGCCAGCAGCTTGGAGGGACAAATCAATGAGCAGTTCTTC

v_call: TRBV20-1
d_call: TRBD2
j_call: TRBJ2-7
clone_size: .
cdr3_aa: CSARATPAGGLYEQYF
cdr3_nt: TGCAGTGCTAGAGCCACCCCAGCGGGGGGGCTCTACGAGCAGTACTTC

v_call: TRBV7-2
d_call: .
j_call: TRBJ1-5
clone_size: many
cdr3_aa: CASSGTGNNQPQHF
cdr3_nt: TGTGCCAGCAGCGGCACAGGGAACAATCAGCCCCAGCATTTT

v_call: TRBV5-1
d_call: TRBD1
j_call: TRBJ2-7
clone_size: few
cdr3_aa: CASSLGGTGVHEQYF
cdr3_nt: TGCGCCAGCAGCTTGGGGGGGACAGGGGTGCACGAGCAGTACTTC

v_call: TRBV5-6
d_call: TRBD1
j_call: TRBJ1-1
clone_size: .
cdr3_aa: CASSVGQGYTEAFF
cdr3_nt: TGTGCCAGCAGCGTGGGACAGGGATACACTGAAGCTTTCTTT

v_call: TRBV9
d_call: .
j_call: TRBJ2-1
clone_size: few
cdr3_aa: CASGGLRAHLHNEQFF
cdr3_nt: TGTGCCAGCGGTGGGTTGCGGGCCCATCTGCACAATGAGCAGTTCTTC

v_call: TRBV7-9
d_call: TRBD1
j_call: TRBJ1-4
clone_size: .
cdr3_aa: CASSLAYRGANEKLFF
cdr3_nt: TGTGCCAGCAGCTTAGCGTACAGGGGGGCGAATGAAAAACTGTTTTTT

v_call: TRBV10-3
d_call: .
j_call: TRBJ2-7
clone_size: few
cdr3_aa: CAISVGNEQYF
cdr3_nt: TGTGCCATCAGTGTGGGTAACGAGCAGTACTTC

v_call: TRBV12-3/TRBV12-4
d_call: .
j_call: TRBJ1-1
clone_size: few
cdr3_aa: CASRVGHTEAFF
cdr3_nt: TGTGCCAGCAGGGTCGGCCACACTGAAGCTTTCTTT

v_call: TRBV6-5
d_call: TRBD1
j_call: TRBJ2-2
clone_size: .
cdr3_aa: CASSRQGISAGELFF
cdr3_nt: TGTGCCAGCAGTCGACAGGGGATCTCGGCCGGGGAGCTGTTTTTT

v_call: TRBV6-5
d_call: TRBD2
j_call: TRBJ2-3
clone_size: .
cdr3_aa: CASSYNLAASTDTQYF
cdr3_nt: TGTGCCAGCAGTTATAATCTAGCGGCGAGCACAGATACGCAGTATTTT

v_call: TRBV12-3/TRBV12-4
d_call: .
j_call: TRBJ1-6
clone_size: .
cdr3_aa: CASSFASAYSPLHF
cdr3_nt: TGTGCCAGCAGTTTTGCCAGCGCATATTCACCCCTCCACTTT

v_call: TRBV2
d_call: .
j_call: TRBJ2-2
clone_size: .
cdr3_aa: CASSPLTSSGPGELFF
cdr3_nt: TGTGCCAGCAGTCCCCTGACTAGTTCGGGGCCCGGGGAGCTGTTTTTT

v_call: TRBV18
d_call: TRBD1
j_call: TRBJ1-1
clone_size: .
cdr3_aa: CASFTGTGWDTEAFF
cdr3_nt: TGTGCCAGCTTTACCGGGACAGGATGGGACACTGAAGCTTTCTTT

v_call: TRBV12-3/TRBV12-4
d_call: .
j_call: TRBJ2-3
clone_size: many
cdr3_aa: CASRSPGVTDTQYF
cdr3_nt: TGTGCCAGCAGATCCCCAGGGGTCACAGATACGCAGTATTTT

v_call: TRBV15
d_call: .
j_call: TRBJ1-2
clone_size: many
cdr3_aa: CATSRDRTFYGYTF
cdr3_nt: TGTGCCACCAGCAGAGACAGGACTTTCTATGGCTACACCTTC

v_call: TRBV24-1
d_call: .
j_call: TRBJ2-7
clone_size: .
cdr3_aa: CATSDSGHLRLYEQYF
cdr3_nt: TGTGCCACCAGTGATTCGGGTCATCTCCGCCTCTACGAGCAGTACTTC

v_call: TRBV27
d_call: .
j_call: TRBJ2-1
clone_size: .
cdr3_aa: CASREIAEGLRGQFF
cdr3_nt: TGTGCCAGCAGAGAAATAGCGGAGGGCCTAAGGGGGCAGTTCTTC

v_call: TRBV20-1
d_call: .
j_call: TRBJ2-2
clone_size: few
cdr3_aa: CSAGPTANTGELFF
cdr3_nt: TGCAGTGCCGGCCCCACAGCGAACACCGGGGAGCTGTTTTTT

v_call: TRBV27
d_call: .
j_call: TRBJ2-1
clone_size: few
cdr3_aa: CASSFSGFYNEQFF
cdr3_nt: TGTGCCAGCAGTTTTAGCGGATTCTACAATGAGCAGTTCTTC

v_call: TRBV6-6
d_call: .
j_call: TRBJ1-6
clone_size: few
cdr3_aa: CASSYESSPLHF
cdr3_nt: TGTGCCAGCAGTTACGAGAGCTCACCCCTCCACTTT

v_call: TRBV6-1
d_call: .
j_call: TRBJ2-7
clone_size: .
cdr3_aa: CASSEARPYEQYF
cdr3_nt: TGTGCCAGCAGTGAAGCGCGGCCCTACGAGCAGTACTTC

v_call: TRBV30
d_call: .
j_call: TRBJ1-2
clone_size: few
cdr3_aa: CAWSHRAVWAETNYGYTF
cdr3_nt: TGTGCCTGGAGTCACCGGGCGGTTTGGGCAGAAACTAACTATGGCTACACCTTC